The 9 T cell receptor beta chains below all came from one sample that was sequenced in a study of blood T cell repertoires in COVID-19. Sequencing used immunoSEQ multiplex PCR; TCRdb keeps in-frame clones, though not all of them. The sample comprises about 98,000 clones, roughly 80% of which are singletons, and around 19% rests with the top ten. The sample was peripheral blood. All receptors come from a man older than 75 with acute or convalescent COVID-19.

The chain employs TRBV19 and TRBJ1-1; D is unclear. Germline V gene data show CDR1 as LNHDA and CDR2 as SQIVND (reference sequence). V was pared by 4 bases and J by 1 base, with 13 bases between. This CDR3 has 15 amino acids. The CDR3 coding sequence is TGTGCCAGTAGTACACCTCTAGGCGGGAACACTGAAGCTTTCTTT. Translation: CASSTPLGGNTEAFF.

The V and J genes are TRBV25-1 and TRBJ2-7; no firm D call. The CDR3 contains 12 residues. The germline V and J ends were trimmed by 6 bases and 0 bases, with 6 bases remaining between them. The V gene's germline CDR1 is MGHDK and CDR2 SYGVNS. This CDR3 reads CASRGYSYEQYF. CDR3 coding DNA: TGTGCCAGCAGGGGCTACTCCTACGAGCAGTACTTC.

The chain employs TRBV18 and TRBJ2-5; 7 bases agree with TRBD2. This CDR3 comprises 15 residues. Trimming cost V 2 bases and J 4 bases; bases outside gene matches: 7. Germline lookup yields CDR1 KGHSH and CDR2 LQKENI. This CDR3 reads CASSPRLAPTETQYF. CDR3 DNA sequence: TGTGCCAGCTCACCAAGACTAGCCCCCACAGAGACCCAGTACTTC. Filled out from reference TRBV18 and TRBJ2-5, the complete variable domain reads NAGVMQNPRHLVRRRGQEARLRCSPMKGHSHVYWYRQLPEEGLKFMVYLQKENIIDESGMPKERFSAEFPKEGPSILRIQQVVRGDSAAYFCASSPRLAPTETQYFGPGTRLLVL.

The chain employs TRBV29-1 and TRBJ2-7; D possibly corresponds to TRBD1 (6 bases). Germline loops: CDR1 SQVTM, CDR2 ANQGSEA. The CDR3 sequence is 12 residues long. Between the trimmed V and J ends, which lost 4 bases and 3 bases, there was a span of 10 bases. The CDR3 sequence is CSVVRTDYEQYF. The CDR3 DNA sequence: TGCAGCGTTGTAAGGACAGACTACGAGCAGTACTTC.

This clone was counted only a few times. The V and J genes are TRBV5-6 and TRBJ2-1; TRBD1 agrees at 7 bases. Germline CDR1 reads SGHDT; CDR2 reads YYEEEE. This CDR3 has 13 amino acids. The V and J ends lost 4 bases and 4 bases, in that order; junction bases with no gene match: 2. CDR3 in amino acids: CASSRGQYNEQFF. CDR3 DNA: TGTGCCAGCAGCAGGGGACAGTACAATGAGCAGTTCTTC.

The V call is TRBV12-2, the J call TRBJ1-5; the table's D gene call, TRBD1, was not cross checked with the DNA. TRBV12-2 is marked as a pseudogene. The CDR3 runs 13 residues. The CDR3 DNA reads TGTGCAAGTCGCTTAGTCAGGGAACCGCCCCAGCATTTT. Protein sequence: CASRLVREPPQHF.

The chain has TRBV3-1 (or the pseudogene TRBV3-2) and TRBJ2-1, with TRBD1 matching 7 bases. CDR1 LGHDT and CDR2 YNNKEL come from the germline V gene (reference sequence). This CDR3 spans 13 amino acids. V shed 0 bases and J 15 bases; nucleotides not matched to a gene: 8. The CDR3 DNA is TGTGCCAGCAGCCAAGATTTTGCAGGGGGTCCGTTCTTC. Its translation: CASSQDFAGGPFF.

J is TRBJ1-1 and V is TRBV6-2 or TRBV6-3, with a tentative D call TRBD1 (6 bases). Germline V CDR1 and CDR2: MNHEY, SVGEGT. V was pared by 0 bases and J by 11 bases, with 16 bases between. The CDR3 sequence is 14 residues long. DNA for the CDR3: TGTGCCAGCAGTTACTCGGTTCAGGGGTTCAGGGCTTTCTTT. Translating it yields CASSYSVQGFRAFF.

A note on this clone: One end of the junction is discordant with germline, which a read error may explain. The chain carries TRBV5-6 and TRBJ1-5; TRBD1 is a possible D gene (5 bases). This CDR3 has 15 residues. Germline lookup yields CDR1 SGHDT and CDR2 YYEEEE. The CDR3 spells CASRLRGGGNQPQHF. In DNA, the CDR3 is TGTGCCAGCCGCTTGAGGGGAGGGGGCAATCAGCCCCAGCATTTT.